Listed below are T cell receptor beta chains from one sample, sequenced in a study of blood T cells in healthy people across ages. TCRdb ran MiXCR on the 5' RACE reads and lists one entry per CDR3 protein. The sample contains around 280,000 distinct CDR3 sequences, about 25% of which appear only once. The sequencing input was blood. These receptors were collected from a woman in her 70s in good health. Each CDR3 is given with its conserved first and last residue. A D gene is named only where the DNA matches it firmly. Clone size is given for some rows only: seen once, a few or many times, or a class if the clone is expanded.

abundance	j_gene	v_gene	d_gene	CDR3aa	CDR3nt
few	TRBJ1-1	TRBV29-1	NA	CSVEVPGRHVWTEAFF	TGCAGCGTTGAAGTCCCGGGACGCCACGTCTGGACTGAAGCTTTCTTT
few	TRBJ2-1	TRBV20-1	TRBD2	CSARDSAGGIPFF	TGCAGTGCTAGAGATTCCGCGGGAGGAATCCCGTTCTTC
NA	TRBJ2-5	TRBV10-3	NA	CAISVGHGGRGDQYF	TGTGCCATCAGTGTGGGACACGGTGGGCGAGGGGACCAGTACTTC
NA	TRBJ2-4	TRBV7-9	NA	CASSPVAVVNIQYF	TGTGCCAGCAGCCCCGTGGCGGTGGTAAACATTCAGTACTTC
few	TRBJ2-1	TRBV28	NA	CASSFIPGSQLMYHNEQFF	TGTGCCAGCAGTTTCATCCCCGGCTCTCAGCTTATGTACCACAATGAGCAGTTCTTC
NA	TRBJ2-5	TRBV6-1	TRBD1	CASSEERTGRQTQYF	TGTGCCAGCAGTGAAGAGAGGACAGGGCGGCAGACCCAGTACTTC
NA	TRBJ2-3	TRBV12-3/TRBV12-4	TRBD2	CASRLAGVADTQYF	TGTGCCAGCAGGCTAGCGGGAGTCGCAGATACGCAGTATTTT
few	TRBJ2-5	TRBV3-1	TRBD2	CASSQDLISGRETQYF	TGTGCCAGCAGCCAAGACCTAATTAGCGGGAGAGAGACCCAGTACTTC
NA	TRBJ2-3	TRBV11-3	TRBD1	CASSSSGTGDSDTQYF	TGTGCCAGCAGCTCCTCCGGGACAGGGGATTCAGATACGCAGTATTTT
NA	TRBJ2-1	TRBV28	TRBD2	CASSPGTSVREQFF	TGTGCCAGCAGTCCCGGGACTAGCGTCCGTGAGCAGTTCTTC
many	TRBJ2-3	TRBV15	TRBD1	CATRFGTGLFTDTQYF	TGTGCCACCCGTTTTGGGACAGGCCTCTTCACAGATACGCAGTATTTT
NA	TRBJ1-6	TRBV28	TRBD1	CATTGRRNSPLHF	TGTGCCACGACAGGGAGGAGGAATTCACCCCTCCACTTT
NA	TRBJ2-5	TRBV11-2	NA	CASSLESEETQYF	TGTGCCAGCAGCTTAGAAAGTGAGGAGACCCAGTACTTC
NA	TRBJ2-2	TRBV7-3	TRBD2	CASSLLAGGLGGELFF	TGTGCCAGCAGCTTACTAGCGGGCGGGCTAGGCGGGGAGCTGTTTTTT
few	TRBJ1-2	TRBV6-1	TRBD1	CASSLRDRRQRGYTF	TGTGCCAGCAGCCTCCGGGACAGGCGGCAGAGGGGCTACACCTTC
few	TRBJ2-5	TRBV19	TRBD2	CASSFGRGANRGETQYF	TGTGCCAGTAGTTTCGGGAGGGGCGCCAATCGTGGAGAGACCCAGTACTTC